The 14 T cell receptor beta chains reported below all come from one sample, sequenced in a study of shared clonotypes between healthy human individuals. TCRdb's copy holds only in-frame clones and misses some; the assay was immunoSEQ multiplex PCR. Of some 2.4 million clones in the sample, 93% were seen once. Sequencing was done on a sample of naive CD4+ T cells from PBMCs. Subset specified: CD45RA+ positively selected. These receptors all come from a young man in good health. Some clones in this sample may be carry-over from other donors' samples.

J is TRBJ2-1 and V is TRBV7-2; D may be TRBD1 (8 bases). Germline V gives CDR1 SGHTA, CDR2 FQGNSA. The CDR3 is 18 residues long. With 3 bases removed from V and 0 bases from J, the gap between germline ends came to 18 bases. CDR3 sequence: CASSFRTGRGSSYNEQFF. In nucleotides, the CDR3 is TGTGCCAGCAGCTTTAGGACAGGGAGGGGGAGCTCCTACAATGAGCAGTTCTTC.

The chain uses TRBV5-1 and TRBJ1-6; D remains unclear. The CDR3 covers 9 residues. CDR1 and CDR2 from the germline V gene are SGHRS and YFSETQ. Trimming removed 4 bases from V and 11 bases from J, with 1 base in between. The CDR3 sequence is CASSPPLHF. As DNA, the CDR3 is TGCGCCAGCAGCCCACCCCTCCACTTT.

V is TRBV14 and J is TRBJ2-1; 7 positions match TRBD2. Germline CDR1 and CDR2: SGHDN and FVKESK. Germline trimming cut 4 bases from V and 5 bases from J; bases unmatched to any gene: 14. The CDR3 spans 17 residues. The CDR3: CASSPTLRASGHNEQFF. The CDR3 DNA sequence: TGTGCCAGCAGCCCTACCTTGAGAGCTAGCGGACACAATGAGCAGTTCTTC.

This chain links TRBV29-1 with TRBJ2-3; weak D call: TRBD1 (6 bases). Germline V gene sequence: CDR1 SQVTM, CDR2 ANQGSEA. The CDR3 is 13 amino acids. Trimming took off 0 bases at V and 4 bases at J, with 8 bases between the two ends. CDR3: CSVEENRADTQYF. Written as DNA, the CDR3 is TGCAGCGTTGAAGAAAACAGGGCAGATACGCAGTATTTT.

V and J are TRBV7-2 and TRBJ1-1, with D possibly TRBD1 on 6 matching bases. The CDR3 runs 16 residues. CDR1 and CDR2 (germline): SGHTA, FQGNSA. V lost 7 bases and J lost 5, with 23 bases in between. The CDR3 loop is CASTQAWGRPGTEAFF. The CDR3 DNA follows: TGTGCCAGCACCCAAGCCTGGGGGCGGCCAGGGACTGAAGCTTTCTTT.

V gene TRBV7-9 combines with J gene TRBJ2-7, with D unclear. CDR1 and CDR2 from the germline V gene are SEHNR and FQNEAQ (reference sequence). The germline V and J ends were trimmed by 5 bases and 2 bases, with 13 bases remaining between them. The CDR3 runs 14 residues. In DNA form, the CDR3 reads TGTGCCAGCAGCCGAAGGCAGGAAACCTACGAGCAGTACTTC. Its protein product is CASSRRQETYEQYF.

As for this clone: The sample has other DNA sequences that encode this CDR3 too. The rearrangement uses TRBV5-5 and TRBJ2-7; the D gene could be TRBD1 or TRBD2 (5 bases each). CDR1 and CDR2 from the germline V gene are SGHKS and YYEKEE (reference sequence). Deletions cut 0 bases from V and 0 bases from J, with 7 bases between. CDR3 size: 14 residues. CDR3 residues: CASSLAGSSYEQYF. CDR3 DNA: TGTGCCAGCAGCTTGGCAGGGAGCTCCTACGAGCAGTACTTC.

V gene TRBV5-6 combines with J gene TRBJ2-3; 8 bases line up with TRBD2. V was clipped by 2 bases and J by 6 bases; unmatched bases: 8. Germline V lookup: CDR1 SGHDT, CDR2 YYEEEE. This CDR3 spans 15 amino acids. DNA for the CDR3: TGTGCCAGCAGCTTTACGCGGGAGGCTTGGGATACGCAGTATTTT. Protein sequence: CASSFTREAWDTQYF.

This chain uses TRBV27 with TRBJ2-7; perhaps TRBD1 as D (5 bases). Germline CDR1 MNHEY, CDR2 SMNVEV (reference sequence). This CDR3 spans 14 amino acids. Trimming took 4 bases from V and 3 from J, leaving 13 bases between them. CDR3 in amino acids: CASSYGRGVYEQYF. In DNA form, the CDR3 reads TGTGCCAGCAGTTATGGTAGGGGTGTCTACGAGCAGTACTTC.

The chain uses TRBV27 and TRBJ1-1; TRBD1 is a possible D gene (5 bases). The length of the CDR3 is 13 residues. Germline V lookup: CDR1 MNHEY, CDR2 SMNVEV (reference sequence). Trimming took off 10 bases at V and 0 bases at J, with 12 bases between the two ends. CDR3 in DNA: TGTGCCACCAGGAGGGGCTTGAACACTGAAGCTTTCTTT. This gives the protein CATRRGLNTEAFF.

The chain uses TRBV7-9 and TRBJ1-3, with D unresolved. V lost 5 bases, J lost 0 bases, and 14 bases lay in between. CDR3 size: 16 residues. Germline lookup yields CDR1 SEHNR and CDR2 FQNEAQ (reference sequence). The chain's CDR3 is CASSRAAATSGNTIYF. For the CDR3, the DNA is TGTGCCAGCAGCCGGGCGGCAGCCACCTCTGGAAACACCATATATTTT.

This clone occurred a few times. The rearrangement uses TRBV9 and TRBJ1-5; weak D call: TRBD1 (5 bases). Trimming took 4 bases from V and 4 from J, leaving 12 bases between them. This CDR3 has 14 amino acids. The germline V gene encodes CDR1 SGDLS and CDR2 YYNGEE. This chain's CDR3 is CASSRRGGNQPQHF. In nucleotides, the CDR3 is TGTGCCAGCAGCCGTAGGGGTGGTAATCAGCCCCAGCATTTT.

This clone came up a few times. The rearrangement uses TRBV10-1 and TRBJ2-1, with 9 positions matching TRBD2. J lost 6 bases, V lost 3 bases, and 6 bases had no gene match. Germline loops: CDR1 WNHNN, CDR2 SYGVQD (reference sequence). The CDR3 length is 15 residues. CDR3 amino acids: CASSDGSGRINEQFF. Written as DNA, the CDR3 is TGCGCCAGCAGTGATGGCAGCGGGAGGATCAATGAGCAGTTCTTC.

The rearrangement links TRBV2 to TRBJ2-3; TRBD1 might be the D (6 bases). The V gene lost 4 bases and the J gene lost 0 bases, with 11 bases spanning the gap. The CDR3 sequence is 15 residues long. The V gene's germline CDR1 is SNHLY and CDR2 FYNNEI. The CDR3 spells CASSGAGVSTDTQYF. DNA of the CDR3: TGTGCCAGCAGTGGGGCAGGGGTGAGCACAGATACGCAGTATTTT.